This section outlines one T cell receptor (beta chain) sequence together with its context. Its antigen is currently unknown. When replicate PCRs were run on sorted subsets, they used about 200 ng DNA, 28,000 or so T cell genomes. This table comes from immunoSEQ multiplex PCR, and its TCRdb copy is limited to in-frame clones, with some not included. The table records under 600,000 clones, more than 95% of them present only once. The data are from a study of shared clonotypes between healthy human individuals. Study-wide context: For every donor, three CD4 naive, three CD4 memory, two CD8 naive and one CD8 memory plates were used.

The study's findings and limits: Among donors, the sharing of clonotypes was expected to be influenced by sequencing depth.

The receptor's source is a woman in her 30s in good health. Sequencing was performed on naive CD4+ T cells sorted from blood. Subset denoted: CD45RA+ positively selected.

CDR3 in amino acids: CASSPLEGAPRGGEQFF. In DNA, the CDR3 is TGTGCCAGCAGCCCCCTAGAGGGGGCCCCGCGAGGTGGTGAGCAGTTCTTC. The V gene is TRBV9, the J gene TRBJ2-1; 7 nucleotides agree with TRBD1. V dropped 4 bases and J dropped 9; count of bases not matched to a gene: 19. Germline CDR1 reads SGDLS; CDR2 reads YYNGEE. The CDR3 runs 17 residues. The full variable domain, in which reference TRBV9 and TRBJ2-1 provide the parts outside the CDR3, is DSGVTQTPKHLITATGQRVTLRCSPRSGDLSVYWYQQSLDQGLQFLIQYYNGEERAKGNILERFSAQQFPDLHSELNLSSLELGDSALYFCASSPLEGAPRGGEQFFGPGTRLTVL.